This T cell receptor beta chain was profiled in a study of blood T cell repertoires in COVID-19. As for the study in general: Samples representing acute and convalescent COVID-19 were sourced from the United States, Italy and Spain.

Authors' analysis steps: Amplifying reference gene primers gave estimates of nucleated cell counts. Assay used: immunoSEQ multiplex PCR; TCRdb lists only in-frame clones, some missing. V, J and clone size derive from that table, while D and trimming were established from the DNA sequence. This sample carries 60,000 to 65,000 clones, around 82% of them seen once, and the ten largest clones take approximately 15%. V lost 1 base, J lost 5 bases, and 12 bases lay in between. The V gene's germline CDR1 is SGHKS and CDR2 YYEKEE (reference sequence). The CDR3 runs to 14 residues. The Seattle site enrolled patients during active infection and followed them longitudinally.

This sequence was found in a man aged 55 to 69 with COVID-19, enrolled during active disease. The sample consisted of peripheral blood. This chain uses TRBV5-5 with TRBJ2-5; D gene ambiguous. The CDR3 loop is CASSLYGHRETQYF. The CDR3 DNA sequence: TGTGCCAGCAGCTTGTATGGGCATCGGGAGACCCAGTACTTC.